This TCR beta chain was sequenced for a study of blood T cell repertoires in COVID-19. Looking at the study overall: T cells, B-cell-depleted T cells, or PBMCs provided the cDNA or gDNA that served as material.

Assay used: immunoSEQ multiplex PCR; TCRdb lists only in-frame clones, some missing. The sample lists about 240,000 clones, around 86% occurring once. V dropped 4 bases and J dropped 8 bases, with 11 bases sitting between them. Germline lookup yields CDR1 SEHNR and CDR2 FQNEAQ (reference sequence). CDR3 length: 13 residues. This sequence originates from a woman aged 40 to 55 with acute COVID-19. This sequence joins TRBV7-9 and TRBJ2-2; maybe TRBD2 (6 bases). What was sequenced was PBMCs or T cells enriched from blood (not recorded which). The CDR3 region has the DNA TGTGCCAGCAGCTCAACTAGCACTGGGGAGCTGTTTTTT. It is translated as CASSSTSTGELFF.